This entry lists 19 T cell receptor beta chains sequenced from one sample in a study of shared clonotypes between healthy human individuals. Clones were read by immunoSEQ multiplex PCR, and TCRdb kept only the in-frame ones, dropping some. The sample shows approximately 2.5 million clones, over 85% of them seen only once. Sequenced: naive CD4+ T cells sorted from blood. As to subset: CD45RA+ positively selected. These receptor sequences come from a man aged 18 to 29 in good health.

CDR3 sequence: CASSLDVYQGARDYEQYF. In DNA form, the CDR3 reads TGTGCCAGCAGCTTAGATGTTTACCAGGGGGCCCGAGACTACGAGCAGTACTTC. This sequence joins TRBV11-2 and TRBJ2-7, with 8 bases identical to TRBD1. The germline V gene has CDR1 SGHAT and CDR2 FQNNGV. The CDR3 spans 18 residues. The V gene end was trimmed by 0 bases and the J gene end by 3 bases; junction bases not matched to a gene: 13.

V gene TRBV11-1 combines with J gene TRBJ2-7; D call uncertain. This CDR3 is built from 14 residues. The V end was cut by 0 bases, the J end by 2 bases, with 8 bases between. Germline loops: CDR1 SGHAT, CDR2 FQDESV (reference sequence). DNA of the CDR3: TGTGCCAGCAGCTTAGCAGCCCCAACCTACGAGCAGTACTTC. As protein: CASSLAAPTYEQYF.

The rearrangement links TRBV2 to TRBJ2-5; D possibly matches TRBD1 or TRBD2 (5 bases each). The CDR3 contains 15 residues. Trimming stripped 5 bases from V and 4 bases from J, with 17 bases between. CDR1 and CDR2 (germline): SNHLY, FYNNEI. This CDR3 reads CASSPGTADGETQYF. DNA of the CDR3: TGTGCCAGCAGTCCCGGGACCGCGGACGGAGAGACCCAGTACTTC.

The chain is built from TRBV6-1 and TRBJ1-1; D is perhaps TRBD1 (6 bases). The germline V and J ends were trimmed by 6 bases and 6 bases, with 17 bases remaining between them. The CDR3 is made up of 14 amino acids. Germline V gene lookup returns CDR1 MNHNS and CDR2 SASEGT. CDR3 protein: CASRRDTRTAEAFF. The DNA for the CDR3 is TGTGCCAGCAGACGGGACACTAGAACGGCTGAAGCTTTCTTT.

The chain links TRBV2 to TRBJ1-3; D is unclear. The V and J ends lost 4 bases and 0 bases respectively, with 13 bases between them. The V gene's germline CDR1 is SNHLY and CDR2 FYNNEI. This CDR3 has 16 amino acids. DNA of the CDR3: TGTGCCAGCAGTGGTCAATCAGCCCGCTCTGGAAACACCATATATTTT. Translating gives CASSGQSARSGNTIYF.

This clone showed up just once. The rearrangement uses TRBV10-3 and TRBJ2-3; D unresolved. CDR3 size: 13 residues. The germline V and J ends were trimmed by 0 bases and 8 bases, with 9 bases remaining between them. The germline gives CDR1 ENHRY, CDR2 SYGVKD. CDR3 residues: CAISESLEPTQYF. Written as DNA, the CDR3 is TGTGCCATCAGTGAGTCGTTAGAACCTACGCAGTATTTT.

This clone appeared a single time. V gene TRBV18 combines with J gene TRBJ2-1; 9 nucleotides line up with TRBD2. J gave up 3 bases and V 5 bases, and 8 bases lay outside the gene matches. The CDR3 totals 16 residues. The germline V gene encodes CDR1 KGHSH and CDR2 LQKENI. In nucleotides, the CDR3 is TGTGCCAGCTCAGTGCTTAGCGGGAGCAGCTACAATGAGCAGTTCTTC. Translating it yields CASSVLSGSSYNEQFF.

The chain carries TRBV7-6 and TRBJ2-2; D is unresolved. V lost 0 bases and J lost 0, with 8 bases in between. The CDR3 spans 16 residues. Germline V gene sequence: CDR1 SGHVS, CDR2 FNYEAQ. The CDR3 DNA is TGTGCCAGCAGCTTAGCGAACAGCGCGAACACCGGGGAGCTGTTTTTT. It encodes CASSLANSANTGELFF.

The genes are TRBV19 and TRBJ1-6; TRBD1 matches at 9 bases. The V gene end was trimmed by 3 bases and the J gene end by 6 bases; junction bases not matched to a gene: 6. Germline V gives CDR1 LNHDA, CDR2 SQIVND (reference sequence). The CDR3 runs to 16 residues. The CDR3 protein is CASSMFGTGFNSPLHF. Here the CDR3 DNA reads TGTGCCAGTAGTATGTTTGGGACAGGGTTTAATTCACCCCTCCACTTT.

In DNA, the CDR3 is TGTGCCAGCACCTCGTCGAACACCGGGGAGCTGTTTTTT. As protein: CASTSSNTGELFF. V usage is TRBV6-5 and J usage is TRBJ2-2, with unresolved D. This CDR3 spans 13 amino acids. Germline lookup yields CDR1 MNHEY and CDR2 SVGAGI. The V gene lost 7 bases and the J gene lost 0 bases, with 6 bases spanning the gap.

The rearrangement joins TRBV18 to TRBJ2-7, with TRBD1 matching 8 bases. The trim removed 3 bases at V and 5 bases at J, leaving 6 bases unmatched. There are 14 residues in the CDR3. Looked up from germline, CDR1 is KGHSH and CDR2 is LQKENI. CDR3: CASSPPQGANEQYF. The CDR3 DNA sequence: TGTGCCAGCTCACCCCCGCAGGGGGCGAACGAGCAGTACTTC.

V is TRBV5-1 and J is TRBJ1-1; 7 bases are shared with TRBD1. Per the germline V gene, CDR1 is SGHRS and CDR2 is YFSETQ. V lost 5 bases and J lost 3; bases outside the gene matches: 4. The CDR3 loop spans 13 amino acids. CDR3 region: CASRVGGYTEAFF. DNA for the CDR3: TGCGCCAGCAGGGTAGGGGGCTACACTGAAGCTTTCTTT.

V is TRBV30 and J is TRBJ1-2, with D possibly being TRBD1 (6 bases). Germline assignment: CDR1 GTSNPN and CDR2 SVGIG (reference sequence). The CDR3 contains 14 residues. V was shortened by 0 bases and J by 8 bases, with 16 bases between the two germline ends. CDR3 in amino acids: CAWSVGGGSGGYTF. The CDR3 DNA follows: TGTGCCTGGAGTGTAGGCGGGGGCTCAGGGGGCTACACCTTC. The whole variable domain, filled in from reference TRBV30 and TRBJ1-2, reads SQTIHQWPATLVQPVGSPLSLECTVEGTSNPNLYWYRQAAGRGLQLLFYSVGIGQISSEVPQNLSASRPQDRQFILSSKKLLLSDSGFYLCAWSVGGGSGGYTFGSGTRLTVV.

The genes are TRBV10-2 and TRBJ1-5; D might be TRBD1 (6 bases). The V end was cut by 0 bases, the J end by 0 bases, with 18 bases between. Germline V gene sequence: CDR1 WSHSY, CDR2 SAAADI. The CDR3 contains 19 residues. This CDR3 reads CASSESNRGQSYSNQPQHF. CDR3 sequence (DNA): TGCGCCAGCAGTGAGTCGAATCGGGGACAAAGTTATAGCAATCAGCCCCAGCATTTT.

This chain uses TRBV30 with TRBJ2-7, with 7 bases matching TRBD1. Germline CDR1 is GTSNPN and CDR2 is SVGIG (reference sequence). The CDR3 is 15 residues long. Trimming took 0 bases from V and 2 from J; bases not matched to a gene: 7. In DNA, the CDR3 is TGTGCCTGGAGTGTCTCCGGGACAGTGACCTACGAGCAGTACTTC. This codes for CAWSVSGTVTYEQYF.

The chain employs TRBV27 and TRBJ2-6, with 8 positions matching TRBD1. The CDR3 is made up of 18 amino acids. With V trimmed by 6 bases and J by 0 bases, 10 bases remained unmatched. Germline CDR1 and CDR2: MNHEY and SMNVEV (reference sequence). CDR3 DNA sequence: TGTGCCAGCAGGCCTGACAGGGGTAGGGCCTCTGGGGCCAACGTCCTGACTTTC. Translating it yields CASRPDRGRASGANVLTF.

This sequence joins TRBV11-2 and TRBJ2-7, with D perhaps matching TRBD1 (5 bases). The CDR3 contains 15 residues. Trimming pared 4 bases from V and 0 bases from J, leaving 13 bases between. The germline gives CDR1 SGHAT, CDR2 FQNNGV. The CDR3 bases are TGTGCCAGCAGCTCACAAGGGGCAGCCTCCTACGAGCAGTACTTC. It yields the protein CASSSQGAASYEQYF.

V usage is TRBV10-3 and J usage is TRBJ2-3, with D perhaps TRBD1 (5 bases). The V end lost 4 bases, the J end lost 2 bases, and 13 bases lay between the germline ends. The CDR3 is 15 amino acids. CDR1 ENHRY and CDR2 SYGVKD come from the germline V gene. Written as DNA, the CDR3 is TGTGCCATCAGTGTAAGGGGCGATAACACAGATACGCAGTATTTT. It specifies CAISVRGDNTDTQYF.

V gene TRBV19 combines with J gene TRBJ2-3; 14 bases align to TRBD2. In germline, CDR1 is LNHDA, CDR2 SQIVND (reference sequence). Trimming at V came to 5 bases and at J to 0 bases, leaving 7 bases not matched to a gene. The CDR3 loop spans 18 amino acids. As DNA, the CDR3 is TGTGCCAGTAGTGGACTAGCGGGAGGCCCTTTGAGCACAGATACGCAGTATTTT. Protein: CASSGLAGGPLSTDTQYF.